This T cell receptor beta chain was found in a study of cytomegalovirus exposure and HLA in healthy donors. Study observations and caveats: In an earlier analysis, productive rearrangement rates for most beta V segments clustered near 87% or 30%. Using a false discovery rate of 0.05, a later analysis showed that approximately 17,000 TCR beta sequences were associated with HLA alleles.

With 60 Vbeta and 13 Jbeta primers, the PCR was carried out. Original data processing: Later work found 65 million to 90 million unique TCR beta chains, with around 10 million shared. TCRdb keeps only in-frame clones here, not all; method: immunoSEQ multiplex PCR. Clonal size and the V and J genes are those of that table, whereas D and trimming came from the DNA. Among about 190,000 clones listed, almost 80% were seen once. Notes on this clone: What it binds is unknown.

Germline assignment: CDR1 SGHDT and CDR2 YYEEEE. This CDR3 spans 13 amino acids. Trimming removed 4 bases at V and 4 bases at J, with 11 bases between. The chain uses TRBV5-6 and TRBJ1-2, with D possibly being TRBD1 (5 bases). The sequence was obtained from a young woman in good health and CMV-seronegative. Sequencing was performed on PBMCs. The CDR3 here is CASSIRGGYGYTF. The CDR3 DNA is TGTGCCAGCAGCATCCGGGGGGGCTATGGCTACACCTTC.